The present T cell receptor beta chain was sequenced within a study of blood T cell repertoires in COVID-19 (TCRdb year 2020). Background on the whole study: Samples covering the acute and convalescent phases of COVID-19 were provided by collaborators in the United States, Italy and Spain. The prospective study material was composed of cDNA or gDNA derived from T cells, B-cell-depleted T cells, or PBMCs. The dataset comprised deeply sampled blood TCRbeta repertoires from subjects exposed to, actively infected with, or recovered from COVID-19. The repertoires were released in a freely available public database meant as a resource for research on the immune response to SARS-CoV-2. Samples came from the ongoing ImmuneRACE study (first 160 participants) plus 1,254 subjects from 6 global collaborators. A de-identified subject ID, COVID-19 status, age in years and sex were almost always included in the sample metadata. Where available, HLA class I and class II types were taken from metadata supplied by the sample provider and were not determined by assay-based typing. Overall study outcomes, separate from this receptor: Clinical and demographic metadata were provided uncurated, with the amount varying by source and participant.

Enrolling through a virtual design, the prospective study's participants ranged in age from roughly 18 to 100 years and lived across 24 United States geographic areas. To assign participants to cohorts, the prospective study relied on clinical history that participants themselves reported in a screening survey and a study questionnaire. For ImmuneRACE Cohort 3, a participant was defined as recovered based on two consecutive negative NP/OP PCR tests, clearance by a healthcare professional, or resolution of symptoms. In the prospective study, whole blood, serum and a nasopharyngeal or oropharyngeal swab were collected from each participant by mobile phlebotomists. Over a roughly 2-month period, participants in the prospective study had the option of providing additional blood draws and questionnaires. Prospective study blood samples were shipped either frozen or at room temperature before DNA extraction.

As for this clone: The antigen it binds to is not known. No base-level quality is on record; no much larger clone is a single base apart.

The CDR3 goes from the cysteine to the phenylalanine over 11 residues. The CDR3 DNA has 33 bases and is translated from base 1. CDR1 and CDR2 (LNHDA, SQIVND) derive from the germline V gene (reference sequence). Relative to germline, V is 1 base shorter and J is 11 bases shorter, with 6 bases between their ends. The immunoSEQ Assay, a bias-controlled multiplex PCR, was used to amplify TCRbeta CDR3 regions from genomic DNA. The study's processing was this. Within the assay, amplification of reference gene primers was used to estimate how many nucleated cells each sample contained. To quantify the absolute abundance of each unique TCRbeta CDR3 rearrangement, sequence reads were collapsed and filtered. Productive Simpson clonality was computed per sample as the square root of Simpson's diversity index over productive rearrangements. TCRdb carries this immuneACCESS record with in-frame sequences only. Its versions omit some clonotypes, under half of them owing to an unresolved V gene in the studies checked, with the rest unexplained. D and trimming were read from the DNA, whereas the V and J calls and clone size are those reported in that table. Within this sample are some 260,000 clones, with around 86% of them counted one time only. The ten top clones hold roughly 1.7% of the sample.

This chain joins TRBV19 to TRBJ1-5; too little of a D gene remains to name it. This TCR was sampled from a middle-aged man who had recovered from COVID-19. The sample was PBMCs or T cells enriched from blood (not recorded which). Here the CDR3 is given as CASSIAGSQHF. The DNA sequence reads TGTGCCAGTAGTATAGCGGGTTCCCAGCATTTT.